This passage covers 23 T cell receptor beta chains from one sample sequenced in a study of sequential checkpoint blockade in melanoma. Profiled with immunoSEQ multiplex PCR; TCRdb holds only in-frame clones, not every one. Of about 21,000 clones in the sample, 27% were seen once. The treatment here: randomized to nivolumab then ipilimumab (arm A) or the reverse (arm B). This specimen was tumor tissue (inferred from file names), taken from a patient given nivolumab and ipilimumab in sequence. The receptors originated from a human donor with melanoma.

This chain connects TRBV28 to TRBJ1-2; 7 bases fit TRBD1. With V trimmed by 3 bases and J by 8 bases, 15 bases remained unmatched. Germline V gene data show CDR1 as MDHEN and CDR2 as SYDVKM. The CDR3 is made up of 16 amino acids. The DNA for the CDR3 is TGTGCCAGCAGTTTCCACACTACAGGGGCTCAAGGCGGCTACACCTTC. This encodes CASSFHTTGAQGGYTF.

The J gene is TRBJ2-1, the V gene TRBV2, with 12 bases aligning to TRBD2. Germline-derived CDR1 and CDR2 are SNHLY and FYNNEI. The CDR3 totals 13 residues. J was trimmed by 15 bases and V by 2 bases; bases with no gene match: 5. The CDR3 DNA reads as TGTGCCAGCAGTGAACTAGCGGGGGGGCAGTTGTTCTTC. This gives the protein CASSELAGGQLFF.

The CDR3 DNA sequence: TGTGCCATCGGGAGGGAAACTGCCTACGAGCAGTACTTC. The encoded protein is CAIGRETAYEQYF. The chain has TRBV6-8 and TRBJ2-7; TRBD2 agrees at 8 bases. The CDR3 is 13 residues long. CDR1 MNHGY and CDR2 SAAAGT come from the germline V gene. After removal of 10 bases from V and 2 bases from J, the junction contained 7 bases not matched to a gene.

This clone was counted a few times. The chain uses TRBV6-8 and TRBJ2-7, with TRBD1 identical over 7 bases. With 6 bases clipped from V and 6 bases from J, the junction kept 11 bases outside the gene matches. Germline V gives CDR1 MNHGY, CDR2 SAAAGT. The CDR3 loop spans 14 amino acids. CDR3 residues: CASRSTGTVGEQYF. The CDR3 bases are TGTGCCAGCAGGTCGACCGGGACAGTTGGCGAGCAGTACTTC.

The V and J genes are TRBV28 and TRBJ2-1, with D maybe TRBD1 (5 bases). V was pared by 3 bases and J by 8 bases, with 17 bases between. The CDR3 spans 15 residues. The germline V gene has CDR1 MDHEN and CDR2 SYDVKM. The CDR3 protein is CASSFRGTVPHEQFF. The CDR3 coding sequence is TGTGCCAGCAGTTTTAGGGGAACCGTCCCCCATGAGCAGTTCTTC.

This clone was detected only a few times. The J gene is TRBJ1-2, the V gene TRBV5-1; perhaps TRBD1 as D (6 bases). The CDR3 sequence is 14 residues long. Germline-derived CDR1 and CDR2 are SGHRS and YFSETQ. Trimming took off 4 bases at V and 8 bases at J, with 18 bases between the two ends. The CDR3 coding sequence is TGCGCCAGCAGCCCCGGGGGGGGGCTCTTAGGCTACACCTTC. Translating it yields CASSPGGGLLGYTF.

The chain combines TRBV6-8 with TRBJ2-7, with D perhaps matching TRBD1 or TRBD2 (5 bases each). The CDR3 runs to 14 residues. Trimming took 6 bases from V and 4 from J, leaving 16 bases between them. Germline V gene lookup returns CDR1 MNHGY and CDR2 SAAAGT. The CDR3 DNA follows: TGTGCCAGCAGCTGGGACCGGATGGGTTACGAGCAGTACTTC. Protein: CASSWDRMGYEQYF.

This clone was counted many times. The CDR3 DNA sequence: TGTGCCAGCAGCTGGGGACGGACCTATAATTCACCCCTCCACTTT. This encodes CASSWGRTYNSPLHF. This chain links TRBV11-3 with TRBJ1-6; perhaps TRBD1 as D (5 bases). Looked up from germline, CDR1 is SGHNT and CDR2 is YENEEA. V was clipped by 4 bases and J by 2 bases, with 9 bases between them. The length of the CDR3 is 15 residues.

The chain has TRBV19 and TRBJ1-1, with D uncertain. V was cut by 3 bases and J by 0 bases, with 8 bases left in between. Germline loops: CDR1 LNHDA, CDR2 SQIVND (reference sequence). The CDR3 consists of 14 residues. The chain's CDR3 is CASSIGSLNTEAFF. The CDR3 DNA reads TGTGCCAGTAGTATCGGCAGCCTGAACACTGAAGCTTTCTTT.

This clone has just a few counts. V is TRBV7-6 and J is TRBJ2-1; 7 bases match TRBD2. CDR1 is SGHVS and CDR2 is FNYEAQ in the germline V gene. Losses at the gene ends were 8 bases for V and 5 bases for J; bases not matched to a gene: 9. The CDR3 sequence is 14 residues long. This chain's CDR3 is CASGGGETDNEQFF. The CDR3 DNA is TGTGCCAGCGGTGGGGGGGAGACCGACAATGAGCAGTTCTTC.

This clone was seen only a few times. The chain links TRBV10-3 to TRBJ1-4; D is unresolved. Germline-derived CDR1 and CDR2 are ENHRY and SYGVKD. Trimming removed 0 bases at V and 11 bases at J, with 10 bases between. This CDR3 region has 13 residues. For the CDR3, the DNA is TGTGCCATCAGTGAGTCTCCCATCAACAAACTGTTTTTT. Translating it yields CAISESPINKLFF.

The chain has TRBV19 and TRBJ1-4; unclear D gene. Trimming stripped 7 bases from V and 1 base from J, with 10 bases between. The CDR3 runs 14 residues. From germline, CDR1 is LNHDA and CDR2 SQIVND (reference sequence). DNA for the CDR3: TGTGCCAGTACTTTGGCAGGAACTAATGAAAAACTGTTTTTT. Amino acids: CASTLAGTNEKLFF.

The CDR3 nucleotides read TGTGCCAGTAGTATGCCCGGTTGGATACAAGAGACCCAGTACTTC. This encodes CASSMPGWIQETQYF. The J gene is TRBJ2-5, the V gene TRBV19; D unresolved. Germline V gene lookup returns CDR1 LNHDA and CDR2 SQIVND (reference sequence). The V end lost 3 bases, the J end lost 2 bases, and 13 bases lay between the germline ends. CDR3 length equals 15 residues.

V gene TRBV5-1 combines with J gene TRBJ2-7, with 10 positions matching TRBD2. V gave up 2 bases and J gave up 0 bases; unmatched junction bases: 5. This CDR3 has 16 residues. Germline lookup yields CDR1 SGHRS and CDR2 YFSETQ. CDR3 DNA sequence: TGCGCCAGCAGCTTAAAAGCGGGAGGGCCCTCCTACGAGCAGTACTTC. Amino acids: CASSLKAGGPSYEQYF. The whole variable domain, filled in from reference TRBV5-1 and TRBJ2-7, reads KAGVTQTPRYLIKTRGQQVTLSCSPISGHRSVSWYQQTPGQGLQFLFEYFSETQRNKGNFPGRFSGRQFSNSRSEMNVSTLELGDSALYLCASSLKAGGPSYEQYFGPGTRLTVT.

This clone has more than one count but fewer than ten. The CDR3: CAISAGGPTEAFF. In nucleotides, the CDR3 is TGTGCCATCAGCGCAGGGGGCCCCACTGAAGCTTTCTTT. The V call is TRBV10-3, the J call TRBJ1-1; TRBD1 agrees at 8 bases. This CDR3 contains 13 residues. With 6 bases clipped from V and 4 bases from J, the junction kept 4 bases outside the gene matches. The germline V gene has CDR1 ENHRY and CDR2 SYGVKD.

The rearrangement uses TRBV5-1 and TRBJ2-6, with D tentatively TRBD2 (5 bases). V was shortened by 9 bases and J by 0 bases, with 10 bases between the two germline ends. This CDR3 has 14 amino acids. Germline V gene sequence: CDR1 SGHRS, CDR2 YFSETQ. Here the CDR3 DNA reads TGCGCCACCTCGGGGAACTCTGGGGCCAACGTCCTGACTTTC. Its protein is CATSGNSGANVLTF.

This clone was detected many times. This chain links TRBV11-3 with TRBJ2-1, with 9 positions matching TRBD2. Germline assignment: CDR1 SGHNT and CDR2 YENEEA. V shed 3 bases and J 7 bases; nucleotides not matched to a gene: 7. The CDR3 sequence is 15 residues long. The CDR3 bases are TGTGCCAGCAGCTTGGCGGGGGGGCCGATTAATGAGCAGTTCTTC. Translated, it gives CASSLAGGPINEQFF.

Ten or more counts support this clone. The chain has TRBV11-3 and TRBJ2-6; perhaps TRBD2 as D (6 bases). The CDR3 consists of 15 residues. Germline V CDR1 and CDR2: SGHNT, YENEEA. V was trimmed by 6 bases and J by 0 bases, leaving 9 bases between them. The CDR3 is CASSPTSSGANVLTF. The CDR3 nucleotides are TGTGCCAGCAGTCCGACTAGCTCTGGGGCCAACGTCCTGACTTTC.

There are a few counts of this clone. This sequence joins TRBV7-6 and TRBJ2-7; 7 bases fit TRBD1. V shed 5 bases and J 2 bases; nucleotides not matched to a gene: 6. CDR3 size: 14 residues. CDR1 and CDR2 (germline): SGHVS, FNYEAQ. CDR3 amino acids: CASSLGQVTYEQYF. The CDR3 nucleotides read TGTGCCAGCAGCCTTGGACAGGTTACCTACGAGCAGTACTTC.

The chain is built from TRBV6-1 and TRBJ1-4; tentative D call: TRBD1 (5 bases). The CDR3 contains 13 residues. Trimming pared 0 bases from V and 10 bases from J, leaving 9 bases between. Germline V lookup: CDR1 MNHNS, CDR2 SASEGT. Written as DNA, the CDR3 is TGTGCCAGCAGTGAAGCTAGGGGTGGAAAACTGTTTTTT. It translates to CASSEARGGKLFF.

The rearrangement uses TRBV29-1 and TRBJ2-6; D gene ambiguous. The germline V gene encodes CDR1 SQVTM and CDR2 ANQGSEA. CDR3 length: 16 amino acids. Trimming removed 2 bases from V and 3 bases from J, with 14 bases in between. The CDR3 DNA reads TGCAGCGTTGAATTGGGATCAAGGTTTGGGGCCAACGTCCTGACTTTC. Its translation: CSVELGSRFGANVLTF.

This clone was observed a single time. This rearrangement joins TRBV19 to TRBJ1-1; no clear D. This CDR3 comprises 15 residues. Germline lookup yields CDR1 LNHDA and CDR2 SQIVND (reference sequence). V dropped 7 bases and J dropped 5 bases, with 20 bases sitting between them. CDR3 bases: TGTGCCAGTACCCTCAATGAAGCGAGTAGGACTGAAGCTTTCTTT. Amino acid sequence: CASTLNEASRTEAFF.

Here the CDR3 DNA reads TGTGCCATCAGTGAGTCGGAATATGAGGGTTTAGATACGCAGTATTTT. This encodes CAISESEYEGLDTQYF. The chain carries TRBV10-3 and TRBJ2-3, with D tentatively TRBD2 (5 bases). Trimming shortened V by 0 bases and J by 5 bases, and 15 bases separated the two germline ends. The CDR3 is made up of 16 amino acids. From germline, CDR1 is ENHRY and CDR2 SYGVKD.